This T cell receptor beta chain was captured in a study of blood T cell repertoires in COVID-19. On the study more broadly: The origin of the acute and convalescent COVID-19 samples was the United States, Italy and Spain. From T cells, B-cell-depleted T cells, or PBMCs came the material, which was cDNA or gDNA.

As processed by the authors: Reference gene primer amplification gave estimated nucleated cell counts. Only in-frame clones appear in the TCRdb table, and some are missing; sequencing was by immunoSEQ multiplex PCR. The DNA was the basis for D and trimming; V, J and clone size are from that table. The sample shows about 100,000 clones, more than 65% of them seen only once. This CDR3 is built from 14 residues. V lost 4 bases, J lost 0 bases, and 8 bases lay in between. Germline-derived CDR1 and CDR2 are SGHTA and FQGNSA. Material for sequencing was peripheral blood. The J gene is TRBJ2-3, the V gene TRBV7-2, with a possible D match to TRBD2 (5 bases). This receptor was obtained from a man aged 70-80 years with active or convalescent COVID-19. The CDR3 coding sequence is TGTGCCAGCAGCTCTTTAGCGAGCACAGATACGCAGTATTTT. Residues: CASSSLASTDTQYF.